Shown below are 10 T cell receptor beta chains from a single sample sequenced in a study of PD-L1 blockade in urothelial cancer. Indicated time point: pretreatment peripheral blood. Here immunoSEQ multiplex PCR was the method, and the copy in TCRdb shows in-frame clones only, minus some. The sample yields about 130,000 clones, approximately 88% seen once. The sequencing here drew on PBMCs, taken around atezolizumab (anti-PD-L1) treatment. All receptors come from a man aged 50-60 years with urothelial cancer.

This chain links TRBV2 with TRBJ1-1; D perhaps matches TRBD1 (6 bases). CDR3 length equals 11 residues. Germline values: CDR1 SNHLY, CDR2 FYNNEI. V was trimmed by 3 bases and J by 10 bases, leaving 9 bases between them. The CDR3 here is CASSDTGLAFF. The CDR3 DNA sequence: TGTGCCAGCAGTGATACAGGGTTAGCTTTCTTT.

The chain recombines TRBV7-9 with TRBJ2-1; D perhaps matches TRBD2 (5 bases). Deletions cut 4 bases from V and 1 base from J, with 14 bases between. This CDR3 has 16 amino acids. Per germline, CDR1 SEHNR and CDR2 FQNEAQ (reference sequence). The DNA of the CDR3 is TGTGCCAGCAGCTCCTTGACGGGGAGTTCCTACAATGAGCAGTTCTTC. Amino acid sequence: CASSSLTGSSYNEQFF.

The genes are TRBV5-6 and TRBJ2-3; no clear D. CDR1 is SGHDT, CDR2 YYEEEE, per germline. The CDR3 has 15 residues. V lost 0 bases and J lost 0, with 8 bases in between. The CDR3, as DNA: TGTGCCAGCAGCTTGGCCCTAACTAGCACAGATACGCAGTATTTT. Its translation is CASSLALTSTDTQYF.

This clone appeared a single time. The V and J genes are TRBV7-9 and TRBJ1-1; perhaps TRBD1 as D (5 bases). This CDR3 is 15 amino acids long. Trimming took 3 bases from V and 8 from J, leaving 19 bases between them. Germline assignment: CDR1 SEHNR and CDR2 FQNEAQ (reference sequence). CDR3 bases: TGTGCCAGCAGCTTGGTCGGGGGGGATAGGACGGAAGCTTTCTTT. Translation: CASSLVGGDRTEAFF.

This clone was found once. The genes are TRBV2 and TRBJ2-5; TRBD2 agrees at 11 bases. Unmatched junction bases numbered 11, after V lost 6 bases and J lost 5 bases. The CDR3 has 16 amino acids. Per germline, CDR1 SNHLY and CDR2 FYNNEI. The CDR3 DNA is TGTGCCAGCAGACCCGGGACTAGCGGCGGAGGGGAGACCCAGTACTTC. Residues: CASRPGTSGGGETQYF.

V gene TRBV6-6 combines with J gene TRBJ2-2; D possibly corresponds to TRBD1 (5 bases). The germline V and J ends were trimmed by 7 bases and 6 bases, with 15 bases remaining between them. The CDR3 contains 14 residues. Germline V lookup: CDR1 MNHNY, CDR2 SVGAGI (reference sequence). CDR3 loop: CASTRQFTAGELFF. As DNA, the CDR3 is TGTGCCAGCACCAGACAGTTCACGGCCGGGGAGCTGTTTTTT.

The chain joins TRBV2 to TRBJ2-1; 13 nucleotides align to TRBD2. Germline V gene sequence: CDR1 SNHLY, CDR2 FYNNEI. The CDR3 totals 16 residues. V gave up 2 bases and J gave up 5 bases; unmatched junction bases: 3. The CDR3 region is CASSEFGLAGDNEQFF. The CDR3 DNA follows: TGTGCCAGCAGTGAATTTGGACTAGCGGGAGACAATGAGCAGTTCTTC.

The V and J genes are TRBV27 and TRBJ2-3; 14 bases line up with TRBD2. CDR1 and CDR2 (germline): MNHEY, SMNVEV (reference sequence). The CDR3 consists of 15 residues. Germline trimming cut 2 bases from V and 8 bases from J; bases unmatched to any gene: 3. CDR3 in amino acids: CASSLGTSGSFTQYF. DNA of the CDR3: TGTGCCAGCAGTTTAGGGACTAGCGGGAGTTTTACGCAGTATTTT.

The chain has TRBV5-5 and TRBJ1-4; no clear D. The CDR3 sequence is 16 residues long. CDR1 and CDR2 from the germline V gene are SGHKS and YYEKEE (reference sequence). V shed 3 bases and J shed 0 bases, with 12 bases lying between them. The CDR3 loop is CASSSYAVATNEKLFF. The CDR3 coding sequence is TGTGCCAGCAGCTCGTACGCGGTTGCAACTAATGAAAAACTGTTTTTT.

The gene calls are TRBV2 and TRBJ1-5; 7 bases align to TRBD1. The CDR3 consists of 15 residues. V was clipped by 6 bases and J by 0 bases; unmatched bases: 5. The V gene's germline CDR1 is SNHLY and CDR2 FYNNEI. The CDR3 reads CASRKGQNSNQPQHF. Written as DNA, the CDR3 is TGTGCCAGCAGGAAGGGACAGAATAGCAATCAGCCCCAGCATTTT.